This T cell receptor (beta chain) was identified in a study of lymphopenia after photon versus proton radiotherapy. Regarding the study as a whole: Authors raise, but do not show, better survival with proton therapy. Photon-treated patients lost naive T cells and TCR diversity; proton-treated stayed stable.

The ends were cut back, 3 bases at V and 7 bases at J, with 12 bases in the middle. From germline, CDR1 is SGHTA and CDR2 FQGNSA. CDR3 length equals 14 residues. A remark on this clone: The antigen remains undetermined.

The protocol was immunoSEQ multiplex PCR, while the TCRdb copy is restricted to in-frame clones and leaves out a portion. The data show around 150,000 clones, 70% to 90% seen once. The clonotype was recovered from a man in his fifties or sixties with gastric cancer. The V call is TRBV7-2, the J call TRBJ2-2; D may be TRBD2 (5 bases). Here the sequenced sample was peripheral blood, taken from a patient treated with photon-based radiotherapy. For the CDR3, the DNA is TGTGCCAGCAGCTTTCAAATCGGAGGCGGGGAGCTGTTTTTT. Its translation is CASSFQIGGGELFF.